Listed here are 18 T cell receptor beta chains from one sample, sequenced in a study of Ad26.COV2.S vaccination and SARS-CoV-2 variants. TCRdb's table, derived via immunoSEQ multiplex PCR, lists solely in-frame clones and lacks some. This sample has 180,000 or so clones, with around 88% found just once. Sequences were derived from peripheral blood, sampled after recovery from COVID-19. The receptors come from a human donor who had recovered from COVID-19.

This rearrangement joins TRBV29-1 to TRBJ2-7; 7 nucleotides line up with TRBD2. Losses at the gene ends were 2 bases for V and 2 bases for J; bases not matched to a gene: 3. Germline values: CDR1 SQVTM, CDR2 ANQGSEA. The CDR3 runs 13 residues. CDR3 nucleotide sequence: TGCAGCGTTGAATCGGGGGGAACCTACGAGCAGTACTTC. It translates to CSVESGGTYEQYF.

The chain carries TRBV19 and TRBJ2-5; 7 nucleotides agree with TRBD1. CDR3 size: 14 residues. Germline V lookup: CDR1 LNHDA, CDR2 SQIVND (reference sequence). V shed 5 bases and J 5 bases; nucleotides not matched to a gene: 8. The DNA of the CDR3 is TGTGCCAGTAGTTCATCAGGGGGTTGGGAGACCCAGTACTTC. Amino acids: CASSSSGGWETQYF.

This clone came up once. The rearrangement uses TRBV20-1 and TRBJ1-2, with D tentatively TRBD1 (6 bases). Germline V CDR1 and CDR2: DFQATT, SNEGSKA (reference sequence). The CDR3 loop spans 11 amino acids. The DNA of the CDR3 is TGCAGGCAAGGGGGGGACTATGGCTACACCTTC. It specifies CRQGGDYGYTF.

Concerning this clone itself: Other DNA sequences of this sample code for an identical CDR3. The chain couples TRBV3-1 (or the pseudogene TRBV3-2) to TRBJ1-1; 9 positions agree with TRBD1. The CDR3 is made up of 14 amino acids. With V trimmed by 4 bases and J by 1 base, 1 base remained unmatched. The germline V gene encodes CDR1 LGHDT and CDR2 YNNKEL (reference sequence). CDR3 amino acids: CASSPGQGNTEAFF. The CDR3, as DNA: TGTGCCAGCAGCCCGGGACAGGGGAACACTGAAGCTTTCTTT.

V gene TRBV29-1 combines with J gene TRBJ1-1; D possibly corresponds to TRBD1 (5 bases). Germline V gene lookup returns CDR1 SQVTM and CDR2 ANQGSEA. CDR3 length equals 14 residues. Between the trimmed V and J ends, which lost 8 bases and 4 bases, there was a span of 20 bases. Here the CDR3 reads CSYAVVWGSTEAFF. In DNA form, the CDR3 reads TGCAGCTATGCCGTGGTTTGGGGGTCCACTGAAGCTTTCTTT.

This sequence joins TRBV13 and TRBJ1-2, with a possible D match to TRBD1 (5 bases). The CDR3 totals 14 residues. Trimming took off 0 bases at V and 6 bases at J, with 11 bases between the two ends. In germline, CDR1 is PRHDT, CDR2 FYEKMQ (reference sequence). CDR3 DNA: TGTGCCAGCAGCTTAGGAAGGGGCGTCCATGGCTACACCTTC. This sequence encodes CASSLGRGVHGYTF.

This chain links TRBV9 with TRBJ1-5; D remains unclear. The V end lost 0 bases, the J end lost 5 bases, and 12 bases lay between the germline ends. Germline V gene lookup returns CDR1 SGDLS and CDR2 YYNGEE. The CDR3 has 15 amino acids. Here the CDR3 DNA reads TGTGCCAGCAGCGTAGAAGGGAGTCGGGATCAGCCCCAGCATTTT. It is translated as CASSVEGSRDQPQHF.

This chain connects TRBV7-6 to TRBJ2-5, with D unresolved. The CDR3 contains 12 residues. Trimming shortened V by 5 bases and J by 5 bases, and 9 bases separated the two germline ends. Germline CDR1 is SGHVS and CDR2 is FNYEAQ. CDR3 residues: CASSPSGETQYF. The DNA for the CDR3 is TGTGCCAGCAGCCCCTCTGGGGAGACCCAGTACTTC.

This clone was seen a single time. The chain couples TRBV6-5 to TRBJ2-3; D possibly corresponds to TRBD2 (5 bases). V lost 8 bases and J lost 1, with 10 bases in between. This CDR3 spans 13 amino acids. Germline V lookup: CDR1 MNHEY, CDR2 SVGAGI. CDR3: CASSWRGTDTQYF. The DNA of the CDR3 is TGTGCCAGCTCGTGGCGGGGCACAGATACGCAGTATTTT.

J is TRBJ2-5 and V is TRBV2; 10 bases map to TRBD2. The CDR3 sequence is 17 residues long. Trimming at V came to 1 base and at J to 4 bases, leaving 9 bases not matched to a gene. CDR1 and CDR2 from the germline V gene are SNHLY and FYNNEI. The CDR3 is CASSEGESGGARETQYF. CDR3 in DNA: TGTGCCAGCAGTGAAGGGGAGAGCGGGGGGGCCCGAGAGACCCAGTACTTC.

The rearrangement joins TRBV9 to TRBJ2-3; 7 bases agree with TRBD1. The CDR3 extends over 16 amino acids. CDR1 and CDR2 (germline): SGDLS, YYNGEE. With V trimmed by 3 bases and J by 2 bases, 9 bases remained unmatched. The CDR3 sequence is CASSARSGGDTDTQYF. The CDR3 DNA follows: TGTGCCAGCAGCGCACGGTCAGGGGGTGACACAGATACGCAGTATTTT. Complete variable domain (other parts from reference TRBV9 and TRBJ2-3): DSGVTQTPKHLITATGQRVTLRCSPRSGDLSVYWYQQSLDQGLQFLIQYYNGEERAKGNILERFSAQQFPDLHSELNLSSLELGDSALYFCASSARSGGDTDTQYFGPGTRLTVL.

This chain joins TRBV7-8 and TRBJ1-1, with a weak D call TRBD1 (6 bases). The germline CDR1 and CDR2 sequences are SGHVS and FQNEAQ. Trimming stripped 0 bases from V and 0 bases from J, with 11 bases between. The CDR3 is made up of 16 amino acids. The CDR3 region has the DNA TGTGCCAGCAGCTTAGCCACGACAGGAATGAACACTGAAGCTTTCTTT. As protein: CASSLATTGMNTEAFF.

V usage is TRBV9 and J usage is TRBJ2-3; TRBD2 might be the D (5 bases). The CDR3 sequence is 14 residues long. The V end was cut by 1 base, the J end by 2 bases, with 8 bases between. CDR1 is SGDLS, CDR2 YYNGEE, per germline. CDR3 sequence reads: CASSVYGLTDTQYF. The DNA of the CDR3 is TGTGCCAGCAGCGTATACGGACTCACAGATACGCAGTATTTT.

V is TRBV7-3 and J is TRBJ2-3; D is possibly TRBD1 or TRBD2 (5 bases each). Trimming stripped 2 bases from V and 5 bases from J, with 17 bases between. Germline loops: CDR1 SGHTA, CDR2 FQGTGA. The CDR3 sequence is 16 residues long. CDR3 DNA sequence: TGTGCCAGCAGCTTAGCACCCTCGAGGGGCCAAGATACGCAGTATTTT. As protein: CASSLAPSRGQDTQYF.

This clone was detected only once. The CDR3 region has the DNA TGTGCCAGCAGTTCCCTCGCGGGGCCCTACGAGCAGTACTTC. Translated: CASSSLAGPYEQYF. The chain couples TRBV27 to TRBJ2-7, with D tentatively TRBD2 (6 bases). The germline V gene encodes CDR1 MNHEY and CDR2 SMNVEV (reference sequence). Trimming pared 4 bases from V and 2 bases from J, leaving 12 bases between. CDR3 size: 14 residues.

This chain links TRBV10-3 with TRBJ2-1; D is undetermined. The CDR3 covers 15 residues. Per the germline V gene, CDR1 is ENHRY and CDR2 is SYGVKD. V was shortened by 3 bases and J by 2 bases, with 11 bases between the two germline ends. In DNA, the CDR3 is TGTGCCATCAGTGATCCAAGACCAACCTACAATGAGCAGTTCTTC. Protein product: CAISDPRPTYNEQFF.

A few counts support this clone. The genes are TRBV7-8 and TRBJ1-1; D ambiguous. V was pared by 5 bases and J by 1 base, with 14 bases between. Germline loops: CDR1 SGHVS, CDR2 FQNEAQ. The CDR3 length is 15 residues. CDR3 bases: TGTGCCAGCAGCCAAATCGGAACACCGAACACTGAAGCTTTCTTT. Protein product: CASSQIGTPNTEAFF. The full variable domain, rest sourced from reference TRBV7-8 and TRBJ1-1, is GAGVSQSPRYKVAKRGQDVALRCDPISGHVSLFWYQQALGQGPEFLTYFQNEAQLDKSGLPSDRFFAERPEGSVSTLKIQRTQQEDSAVYLCASSQIGTPNTEAFFGQGTRLTVV.

V gene TRBV9 combines with J gene TRBJ2-1, with TRBD2 matching over 8 bases. Germline-derived CDR1 and CDR2 are SGDLS and YYNGEE. V lost 5 bases and J lost 4; bases outside the gene matches: 8. The length of the CDR3 is 15 residues. The CDR3 protein is CASSIETGGYNEQFF. The CDR3, as DNA: TGTGCCAGCAGTATTGAGACGGGGGGGTACAATGAGCAGTTCTTC.